This T cell receptor beta chain was obtained from a study of glioma-infiltrating T cells. Whole-study results and caveats: Gliomas, especially low-grade, showed above-expected tissue-blood divergence; non-neoplastic patients showed below. CDR3 overlap between tissue and blood was very small.

Trimming cost V 5 bases and J 2 bases, with 12 bases left between them. The germline V gene has CDR1 SEHNR and CDR2 FQNEAQ (reference sequence). The CDR3 sequence is 15 residues long. This clonotype was seen at least ten times. The antigen is undetermined. Amplification of TCR alpha and beta CDR3 regions from RNA used iRepertoire nested multiplex PCR. For one-step reverse transcription and amplification, roughly 100-400 ng of tissue mRNA or PBMC total RNA was used. MiXCR, applied by TCRdb to the multiplex PCR reads, yields one record per CDR3 protein. The data contain around 180,000 distinct CDR3 sequences, 43% of them singletons.

Sequencing was done on a sample of glioma tissue, nonneoplastic brain tissue, or PBMCs (not recorded which). This TCR derives from a human donor with low-grade glioma or glioblastoma, undergoing nonglioma brain surgery, or in good health (not recorded which). The gene calls are TRBV7-9 and TRBJ1-4; a weak D match, TRBD1 (6 bases). The CDR3 region is CASSAQGGTNEKLFF. The CDR3 region has the DNA TGTGCCAGCAGCGCACAGGGCGGCACTAATGAAAAACTGTTTTTT.